This T cell receptor beta chain was recovered during a study of blood T cells in healthy people across ages. Extracted total RNA amounted to at least 5.5 micrograms for each sample. Using a J-beta primer mix together with a sample-barcoded 5' primer, a second PCR was run for roughly 7 to 12 cycles. A template-switch adaptor with 12 random nucleotides tagged each cDNA molecule. Via MiXCR, TCRdb re-called the 5' RACE reads, giving one row per CDR3 protein. There are 1.8 million or so distinct CDR3 sequences in the sample; about 39% occur only once, and 23% lies in the top ten. The CDR3 spans 16 residues. Germline CDR1 reads SGDLS; CDR2 reads YYNGEE. The trim removed 2 bases at V and 1 base at J, leaving 3 bases unmatched.

What was sequenced was blood. V usage is TRBV9 and J usage is TRBJ2-5, with 12 bases fitting TRBD2. The TCR comes from a human donor in good health. CDR3 region: CASSVSSGGAQETQYF. CDR3 in DNA: TGTGCCAGCAGCGTTTCTAGCGGGGGGGCCCAAGAGACCCAGTACTTC.